This T cell receptor beta chain was documented in a study of blood T cell repertoires in COVID-19. On the study more broadly: PBMCs, B-cell-depleted T cells, or T cells were the source of the cDNA or gDNA that made up the material.

V gave up 9 bases and J gave up 0 bases; unmatched junction bases: 8. There are 15 residues in the CDR3. CDR1 and CDR2 from the germline V gene are LNHDA and SQIVND (reference sequence). Authors' data handling: The authors estimated nucleated cell counts from reference gene primer amplification. Assay: immunoSEQ multiplex PCR; the TCRdb copy retains only in-frame clones and omits some. The V and J calls and the clone size are those of that table, but D and trimming were determined from the DNA. The sample carries some 160,000 clones, around nine tenths recorded once. Seattle patient enrollment occurred during active infection, with longitudinal follow-up thereafter.

The TCR comes from a woman between 65 and 79 years old with COVID-19, enrolled during active disease. The chain has TRBV19 and TRBJ1-3, with 7 positions matching TRBD1. The source material was peripheral blood. The CDR3 spells CASARGVDSGNTIYF. The CDR3 coding sequence is TGTGCCAGCGCCAGGGGGGTAGACTCTGGAAACACCATATATTTT.